This T cell receptor (beta chain) came from a study of ipilimumab plus nivolumab after autologous stem cell transplantation. Study information: Patients received a median of about five ipilimumab and roughly eight nivolumab doses. Both relapsed and primary refractory DLBCL were included. Study observations and caveats: The authors say TCR, Treg and microbiome findings warrant further study.

Sequencing used immunoSEQ multiplex PCR; TCRdb keeps in-frame clones, though not all of them. This sample has 20,000 to 25,000 clones, with about 86% found just once. Dosing: nivolumab 3 mg/kg IV, weeks 1, 4, 7, 10, then every two weeks to week 26. The CDR3 covers 12 residues. The germline V gene has CDR1 SGHVS and CDR2 FQNEAQ. Trimming cost V 3 bases and J 1 base, with 2 bases left between them. Points on this clone: Its cognate antigen is unknown. The same CDR3 is also encoded by other DNA sequences in this sample.

The material sequenced was PBMCs, taken in a trial of ipilimumab plus nivolumab as post-transplant consolidation. This chain joins TRBV7-8 and TRBJ2-3; no reliable D call. The clonotype comes from a male donor with diffuse large B-cell lymphoma. CDR3 amino acids: CASSFGTDTQYF. CDR3 bases: TGTGCCAGCAGCTTCGGCACAGATACGCAGTATTTT.